The 13 T cell receptor beta chains in this list originate from one sample, sequenced in a study of cytotoxic CD8 clonotypes in ibrutinib-treated CLL. Method: immunoSEQ multiplex PCR; TCRdb's copy keeps in-frame clones and lacks some. The sample lists 150,000 or so clones, roughly 85% seen once, with roughly 2% in the top ten. The specimen comprised PBMCs, sampled after 24 months of ibrutinib treatment. Every receptor here comes from a human donor with chronic lymphocytic leukemia.

The CDR3 sequence: CASSLEGSTDTQYF. CDR3 nucleotide sequence: TGTGCCAGCAGCTTAGAAGGTAGCACAGATACGCAGTATTTT. V and J are TRBV7-9 and TRBJ2-3; D is unresolved. The CDR3 contains 14 residues. CDR1 and CDR2 (germline): SEHNR, FQNEAQ (reference sequence). Trimming pared 1 base from V and 0 bases from J, leaving 5 bases between.

This chain connects TRBV7-3 to TRBJ2-2, with D possibly matching TRBD2 (6 bases). This CDR3 has 16 residues. Trimming removed 2 bases at V and 0 bases at J, with 10 bases between. Germline CDR1 and CDR2: SGHTA and FQGTGA. CDR3 sequence reads: CASSLYAGPNTGELFF. The CDR3 DNA sequence: TGTGCCAGCAGCTTATACGCGGGACCGAACACCGGGGAGCTGTTTTTT.

The V and J genes are TRBV9 and TRBJ2-7; perhaps TRBD2 as D (5 bases). The CDR3 length is 14 residues. V lost 2 bases and J lost 0, with 9 bases in between. Germline loops: CDR1 SGDLS, CDR2 YYNGEE. In nucleotides, the CDR3 is TGTGCCAGCAGCGTTTCCCGGGACTCCTACGAGCAGTACTTC. This sequence encodes CASSVSRDSYEQYF.

This clone was picked up one time. The rearrangement uses TRBV6-5 and TRBJ1-2; D might be TRBD1 (6 bases). Germline CDR1 and CDR2: MNHEY and SVGAGI. V shed 4 bases and J shed 8 bases, with 14 bases lying between them. CDR3 length: 13 residues. DNA for the CDR3: TGTGCCAGCAGTTTGCAGGGGCCAGGGGGCTACACCTTC. It encodes CASSLQGPGGYTF.

V gene TRBV5-1 combines with J gene TRBJ2-7; TRBD2 agrees at 11 bases. From germline, CDR1 is SGHRS and CDR2 YFSETQ. V lost 2 bases and J lost 3; bases outside the gene matches: 4. This CDR3 has 15 residues. CDR3 region: CASSLVGLAGYEQYF. The CDR3, as DNA: TGCGCCAGCAGCTTAGTCGGACTAGCGGGCTACGAGCAGTACTTC.

The chain combines TRBV19 with TRBJ2-1; 10 nucleotides agree with TRBD1. There are 14 residues in the CDR3. From germline, CDR1 is LNHDA and CDR2 SQIVND (reference sequence). V shed 6 bases, J shed 6 bases, and the junction held 5 bases outside the gene matches. In DNA form, the CDR3 reads TGTGCCAGTAGCCCGGACAGGGGGACCAATGAGCAGTTCTTC. It encodes CASSPDRGTNEQFF.

The V and J genes are TRBV28 and TRBJ1-2; D unresolved. The ends were cut back, 6 bases at V and 7 bases at J, with 33 bases in the middle. This CDR3 contains 19 residues. Germline-derived CDR1 and CDR2 are MDHEN and SYDVKM. The CDR3 coding sequence is TGTGCCAGCAGCTTACCCGCAACCCCCCGGCCCCACCTATTGGGTGGCTACACCTTC. Translation: CASSLPATPRPHLLGGYTF.

The CDR3 DNA sequence: TGTGCCAGTAGTATTCCGGGACGGGGCTACGAGCAGTACTTC. Translation: CASSIPGRGYEQYF. The chain couples TRBV19 to TRBJ2-7; D possibly uses TRBD1 or TRBD2 (5 bases each). Trimming removed 3 bases at V and 3 bases at J, with 12 bases between. The germline gives CDR1 LNHDA, CDR2 SQIVND (reference sequence). CDR3 length: 14 amino acids.

The CDR3 DNA reads as TGTGCCAGCACCGAGAGAGCGGGCCTTATTTTACCCCCCGGCAAGCCCGGGGAGCTGTTTTTT. This sequence encodes CASTERAGLILPPGKPGELFF. The J gene is TRBJ2-2, the V gene TRBV28; D perhaps matches TRBD2 (6 bases). The CDR3 has 21 residues. The V gene lost 7 bases and the J gene lost 6 bases, with 36 bases spanning the gap. Per germline, CDR1 MDHEN and CDR2 SYDVKM.

This clone has only one observation. V gene TRBV27 combines with J gene TRBJ1-2; D gene uncertain. The ends were cut back, 5 bases at V and 0 bases at J, with 7 bases in the middle. Germline loops: CDR1 MNHEY, CDR2 SMNVEV (reference sequence). This CDR3 is built from 13 residues. CDR3: CASSPETNYGYTF. The CDR3 coding sequence is TGTGCCAGCAGTCCAGAGACTAACTATGGCTACACCTTC.

The rearrangement uses TRBV19 and TRBJ2-4; no clear D. The CDR3 is made up of 15 amino acids. Germline V gene lookup returns CDR1 LNHDA and CDR2 SQIVND (reference sequence). The ends were cut back, 5 bases at V and 0 bases at J, with 11 bases in the middle. The CDR3 nucleotides are TGTGCCAGTAGTCCCACAGATCTAGCCAAAAACATTCAGTACTTC. Amino acids: CASSPTDLAKNIQYF.

The V gene is TRBV6-1, the J gene TRBJ1-5, with no clear D. This CDR3 has 14 residues. V was clipped by 1 base and J by 6 bases, with 10 bases between them. The germline V gene has CDR1 MNHNS and CDR2 SASEGT. For the CDR3, the DNA is TGTGCCAGCAGTGAAGGGGGTTGGGGTCAGCCCCAGCATTTT. Its protein product is CASSEGGWGQPQHF.

This clone has only a few counts. The V call is TRBV20-1, the J call TRBJ1-1; the D is unclear. Per germline, CDR1 DFQATT and CDR2 SNEGSKA (reference sequence). The length of the CDR3 is 11 residues. Trimming took off 5 bases at V and 5 bases at J, with 9 bases between the two ends. CDR3 region: CSADGRTEAFF. The CDR3 DNA reads as TGCAGTGCTGATGGGAGGACTGAAGCTTTCTTT.